The T cell receptor (beta chain) under discussion was sequenced for a study of blood T cell repertoires in COVID-19. Study-level information: Sites in the United States, Italy and Spain provided acute and convalescent COVID-19 samples. Sample material is recorded as cDNA or gDNA derived from T cells, B-cell-depleted T cells, or PBMCs.

In the source study's methods: By means of reference gene primer amplification, nucleated cell counts were estimated. The repertoire was sequenced with immunoSEQ multiplex PCR; TCRdb's copy has only in-frame clones and lacks some. The V and J calls and clone size are taken from that table; D and trimming were inferred from the DNA. The sample includes about 180,000 clones, 70% to 90% of them seen just once. Germline CDR1 SGHTA, CDR2 FQGTGA. The ends lost 5 bases at V and 0 bases at J; junction bases unmatched: 4. This CDR3 has 15 amino acids. The clonotype was recovered from a human donor with active or convalescent COVID-19. The donor label of this sample is uncertain. The material sequenced was peripheral blood. The rearrangement uses TRBV7-3 and TRBJ2-3, with TRBD2 matching 8 bases. The CDR3 sequence: CASSPSGRSTDTQYF. CDR3 sequence (DNA): TGTGCCAGCAGCCCTAGCGGGCGGAGCACAGATACGCAGTATTTT.